This record concerns one T cell receptor (beta chain) sequence. What it recognizes is unknown. This specimen belongs to a study of cytomegalovirus exposure and HLA in healthy donors. Study findings and constraints: Analyses of presence and absence presupposed an approximately uniform sequencing depth across donors.

PCR primers comprised 60 Vbeta and 13 Jbeta primers. TCRdb's table, derived via immunoSEQ multiplex PCR, lists solely in-frame clones and lacks some. The sample table sets out roughly 62,000 clones. The CDR3 contains 14 residues. Germline V gene data show CDR1 as MNHNS and CDR2 as SASEGT. Trimming pared 8 bases from V and 8 bases from J, leaving 19 bases between. Specimen: PBMCs. The V and J genes are TRBV6-1 and TRBJ1-3, with D uncertain. The TCR was taken from a woman younger than 35 in good health and CMV-seronegative. CDR3 residues: CASDLSQEGDTIYF. CDR3 nucleotides: TGTGCCAGCGACTTGTCCCAGGAGGGAGACACCATATATTTT.